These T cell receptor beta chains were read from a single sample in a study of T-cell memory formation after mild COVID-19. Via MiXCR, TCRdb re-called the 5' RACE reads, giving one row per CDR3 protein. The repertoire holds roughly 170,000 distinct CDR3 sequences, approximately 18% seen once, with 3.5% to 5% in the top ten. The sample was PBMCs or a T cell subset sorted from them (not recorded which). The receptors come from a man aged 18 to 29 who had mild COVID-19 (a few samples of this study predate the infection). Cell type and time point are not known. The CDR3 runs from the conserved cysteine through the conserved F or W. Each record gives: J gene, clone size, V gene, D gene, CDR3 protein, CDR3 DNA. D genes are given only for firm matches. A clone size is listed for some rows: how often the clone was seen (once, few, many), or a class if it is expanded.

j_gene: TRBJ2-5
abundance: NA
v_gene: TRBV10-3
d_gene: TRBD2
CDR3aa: CAIRETGSGGETQYF
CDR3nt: TGTGCCATCCGAGAAACGGGTAGCGGGGGAGAGACCCAGTACTTC

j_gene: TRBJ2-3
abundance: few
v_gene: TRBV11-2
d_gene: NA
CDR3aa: CASSSPGTGDTQYF
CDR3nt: TGTGCCAGCAGCTCGCCCGGGACGGGAGATACGCAGTATTTT

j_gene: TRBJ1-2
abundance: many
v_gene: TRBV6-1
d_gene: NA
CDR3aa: CASSSQGSYYGYTF
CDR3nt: TGTGCCAGCAGTAGCCAGGGCAGCTACTATGGCTACACCTTC

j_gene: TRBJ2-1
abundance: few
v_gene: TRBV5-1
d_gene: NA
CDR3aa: CASSFQGQNNEQFF
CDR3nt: TGCGCCAGCAGCTTCCAGGGACAAAACAATGAGCAGTTCTTC

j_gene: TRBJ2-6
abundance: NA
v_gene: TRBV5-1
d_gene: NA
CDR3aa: CASSLASGANVLTF
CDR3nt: TGCGCCAGCAGCTTGGCGTCTGGGGCCAACGTCCTGACTTTC

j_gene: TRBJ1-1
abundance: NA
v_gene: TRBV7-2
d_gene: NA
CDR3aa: CASSFVLMNTEAFF
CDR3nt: TGTGCCAGCAGCTTCGTACTCATGAACACTGAAGCTTTCTTT

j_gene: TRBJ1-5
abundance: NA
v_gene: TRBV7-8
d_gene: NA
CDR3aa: CASSLGAGKNQPQHF
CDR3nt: TGTGCCAGCAGCTTAGGGGCAGGGAAGAATCAGCCCCAGCATTTT

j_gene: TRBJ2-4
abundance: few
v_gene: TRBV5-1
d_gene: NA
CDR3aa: CASSPGGPFPIQYF
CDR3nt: TGCGCCAGCAGCCCCGGTGGACCTTTCCCCATTCAGTACTTC

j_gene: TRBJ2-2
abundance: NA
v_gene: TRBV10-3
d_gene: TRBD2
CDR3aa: CAISENTLAGFRGELFF
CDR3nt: TGTGCCATCAGTGAGAATACGCTAGCGGGTTTTCGCGGGGAGCTGTTTTTT

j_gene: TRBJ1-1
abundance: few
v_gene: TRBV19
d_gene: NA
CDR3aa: CASRVRSENTEAFF
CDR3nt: TGTGCCAGTAGAGTCAGGTCCGAGAACACTGAAGCTTTCTTT

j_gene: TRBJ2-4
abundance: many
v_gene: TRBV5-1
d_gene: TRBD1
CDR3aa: CASTQTGVQYF
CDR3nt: TGCGCCAGCACCCAGACAGGGGTTCAGTACTTC

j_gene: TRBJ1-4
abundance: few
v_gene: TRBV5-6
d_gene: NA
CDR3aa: CASSLSNEKLFF
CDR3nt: TGTGCCAGCAGCTTAAGTAATGAAAAACTGTTTTTT

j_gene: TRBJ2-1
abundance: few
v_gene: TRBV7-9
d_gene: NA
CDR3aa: CASSLGLGASYNEQFF
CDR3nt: TGTGCAAGCAGCCTCGGACTGGGGGCCTCCTACAATGAGCAGTTCTTC

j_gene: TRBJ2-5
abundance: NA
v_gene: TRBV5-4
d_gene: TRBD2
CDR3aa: CASSSGGGKETQYF
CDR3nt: TGTGCCAGCAGCTCGGGCGGGGGAAAAGAGACCCAGTACTTC

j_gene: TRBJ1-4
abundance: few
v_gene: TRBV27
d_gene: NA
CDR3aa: CASSLRMAEKLFF
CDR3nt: TGTGCCAGCAGTTTAAGGATGGCTGAAAAACTGTTTTTT

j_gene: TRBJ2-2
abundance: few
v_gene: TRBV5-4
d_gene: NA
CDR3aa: CASSADYSTGELFF
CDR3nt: TGTGCCAGCAGCGCGGACTATTCCACCGGGGAGCTGTTTTTT

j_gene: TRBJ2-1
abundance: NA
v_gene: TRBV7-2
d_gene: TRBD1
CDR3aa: CASSFETGMNEQFF
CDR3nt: TGTGCCAGCAGCTTTGAGACAGGGATGAATGAGCAGTTCTTC

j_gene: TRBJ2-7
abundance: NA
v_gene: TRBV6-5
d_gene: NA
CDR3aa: CASTSGVSYEQYF
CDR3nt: TGTGCCAGCACTTCGGGGGTCTCCTACGAGCAGTACTTC

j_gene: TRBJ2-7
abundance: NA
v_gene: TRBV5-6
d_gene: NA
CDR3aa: CASSGAASYEQYF
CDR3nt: TGTGCCAGCAGCGGGGCCGCCTCCTACGAGCAGTACTTC

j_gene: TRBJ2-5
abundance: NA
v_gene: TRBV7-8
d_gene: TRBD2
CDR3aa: CASSSLTSFETQYF
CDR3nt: TGTGCCAGCAGCTCTTTGACTAGCTTTGAGACCCAGTACTTC

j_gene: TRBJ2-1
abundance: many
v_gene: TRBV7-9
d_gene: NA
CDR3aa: CASSFPPRLGNEQFF
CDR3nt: TGTGCCAGCAGCTTCCCGCCCCGGTTGGGAAATGAGCAGTTCTTC

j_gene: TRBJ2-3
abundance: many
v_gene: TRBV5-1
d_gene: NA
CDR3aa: CASRFSTDTQYF
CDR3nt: TGCGCCAGCAGGTTCAGCACAGATACGCAGTATTTT

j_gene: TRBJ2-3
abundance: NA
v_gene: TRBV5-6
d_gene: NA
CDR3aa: CASSARGPDTQYF
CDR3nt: TGTGCCAGCAGCGCCCGGGGCCCGGATACGCAGTATTTT

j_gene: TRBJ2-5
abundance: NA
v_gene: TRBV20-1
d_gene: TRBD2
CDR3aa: CSGTRTLETQYF
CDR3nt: TGCAGTGGGACTAGAACGTTGGAGACCCAGTACTTC

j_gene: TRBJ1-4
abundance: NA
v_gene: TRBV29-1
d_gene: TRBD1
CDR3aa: CSVGGDSF
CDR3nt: TGCAGCGTTGGAGGGGACAGCTTT

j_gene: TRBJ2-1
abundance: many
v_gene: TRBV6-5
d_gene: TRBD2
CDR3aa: CASSSHLAGVGNEQFF
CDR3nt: TGTGCCAGCAGTTCCCACCTAGCGGGGGTCGGGAATGAGCAGTTCTTC

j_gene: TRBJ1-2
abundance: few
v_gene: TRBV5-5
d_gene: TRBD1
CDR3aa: CASTVDRGLGYTF
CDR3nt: TGTGCCAGCACCGTGGACAGGGGGCTTGGCTACACCTTC

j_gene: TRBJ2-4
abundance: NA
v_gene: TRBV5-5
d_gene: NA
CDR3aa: CASSLGGHNYAIQYF
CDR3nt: TGTGCCAGCAGCCTAGGTGGGCATAATTATGCCATTCAGTACTTC

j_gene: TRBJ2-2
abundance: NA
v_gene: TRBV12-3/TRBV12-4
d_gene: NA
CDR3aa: CASSLSGRVGTGELFF
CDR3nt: TGTGCCAGCAGTTTATCGGGCAGGGTGGGCACCGGGGAGCTGTTTTTT

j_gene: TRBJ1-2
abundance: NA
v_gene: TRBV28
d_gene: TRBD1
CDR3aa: CASTRGGGVGGYTF
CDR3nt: TGTGCCAGCACCCGAGGGGGCGGCGTGGGTGGCTACACCTTC

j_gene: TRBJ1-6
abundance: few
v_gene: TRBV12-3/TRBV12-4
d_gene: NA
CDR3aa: CASSLGIEGSPLHF
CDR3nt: TGTGCCAGCAGTTTAGGAATAGAGGGTTCACCCCTCCACTTT

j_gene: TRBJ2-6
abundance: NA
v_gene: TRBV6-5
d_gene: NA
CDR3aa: CASSYSGGAGANVLTF
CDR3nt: TGTGCCAGCAGTTACTCAGGGGGGGCTGGGGCCAACGTCCTGACTTTC

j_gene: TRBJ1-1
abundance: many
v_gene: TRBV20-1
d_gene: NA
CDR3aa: CSASDGFMNTEAFF
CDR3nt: TGCAGTGCTAGTGACGGATTCATGAACACTGAAGCTTTCTTT

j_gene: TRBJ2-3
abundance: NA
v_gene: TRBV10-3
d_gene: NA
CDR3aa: CAISEPGADTQYF
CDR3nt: TGTGCCATCAGTGAGCCGGGCGCAGATACGCAGTATTTT

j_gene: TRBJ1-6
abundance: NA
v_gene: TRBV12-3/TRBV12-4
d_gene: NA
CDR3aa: CASSLDGGANSPLHF
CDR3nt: TGTGCCAGCAGCCTGGACGGAGGTGCTAATTCACCCCTCCACTTT

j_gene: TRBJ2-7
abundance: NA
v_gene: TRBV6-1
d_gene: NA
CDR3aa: CASSELVYEQYF
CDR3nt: TGTGCCAGCAGTGAGTTGGTCTACGAGCAGTACTTC

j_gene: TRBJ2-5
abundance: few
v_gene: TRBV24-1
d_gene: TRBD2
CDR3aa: CATSAPGSGREETQYF
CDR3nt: TGTGCCACCAGTGCCCCTGGTTCAGGGAGGGAAGAGACCCAGTACTTC